This T cell receptor beta chain was captured by sequencing in a study of T cells in Graves' hyperthyroidism and ophthalmopathy (dated by TCRdb to 2018 to 2020). In terms of the full investigation: To identify TCR V-J signatures that set the groups apart, the researchers used a discovery cohort of about a hundred patients, made up of 40 to 45 with Graves' ophthalmopathy and 57 with stable Graves' hyperthyroidism. An independent validation cohort of fewer than 20 hyperthyroidism patients and about 16 patients who later progressed to ophthalmopathy tested prospective prediction of ophthalmopathy. The 90 to 100 discovery patients were randomly split 7:3 into training and test sets. Thyroid tissue and blood T-cell repertoires from about six Graves' hyperthyroidism patients were also compared in the study. After blood sampling, hyperthyroidism patients were treated with methimazole at a starting dose of 30 mg daily, and ophthalmopathy patients were treated with high-dose intravenous methylprednisolone. The paper describes TCR Vbeta CDR3 sequencing of about 140 peripheral blood samples, made up of under 50 ophthalmopathy patients, more than 70 hyperthyroidism patients and roughly 17 progressor patients.

This clonotype was counted between two and nine times. Its antigen is currently not known. The input lacks base qualities; no much larger clone sits a single base away. What the research found in general, with its limitations: Ophthalmopathy was separated from stable hyperthyroidism by a 13 V-J signature model, with approximately 89% sensitivity and 81% to 82% specificity obtained in cross-validation and 80%/75% obtained in testing. No statistical method was used to fix the sample size in advance, and group allocation was not hidden from the investigators. In validation, the model predicted progression to ophthalmopathy with just under 71% sensitivity and around 72% specificity, a median of about six months before onset. Most expanded thyroid clonotypes (frequency above 0.001) were also detected in blood, a finding suggesting that blood repertoires may reflect thyroid immune responses.

The TCR beta CDR3 regions were amplified from RNA transcripts. The first round of RT-PCR for the TCR CDR3 was performed with the HTBI primer set and the Qiagen OneStep RT-PCR kit. Libraries were constructed in a second round of multiplex PCR, after which size selection and purification were carried out. Sequencing of the libraries was done on an Illumina HiSeq2000 using paired-end 100 bp reads. The authors processed their data as follows. SOAPnuke was used to process the raw data, throwing out any read that contained adapters or uncalled bases, had a mean Phred below 15, or lacked an exact constant-primer or identifier match. COPE v1.2.5 was used to merge high-quality paired reads, and clonotypes were defined as unique nucleotide sequences. Clonotypes were aligned to IMGT TRBV, TRBD and TRBJ reference segments using MiTCR v1.1. The analysis included only V-J combinations with a frequency above 0.0001, which together covered about 99% of the repertoires. The TCS score was defined as F50 (clonal expansion) divided by E x V (chaos), with BLOSUM62-based TCRdist calculated between CDR3 peptides within each V-J. Welch's t-statistics and random forest reduced 450 to 600 V-J features to 13, which were used in a naive Bayes classifier (R e1071). TCRdb's own reprocessing of the public reads used fastp at Q25 and MiXCR and kept productive beta chains. Identical CDR3 proteins give one entry, which carries the most common genes and DNA. V and J calls and clone size were set by TCRdb, not the authors. Within this sample are approximately 590,000 distinct CDR3 sequences, with about half of them counted one time only. The ten largest clones take up just under 8.5% of the sample.

Sequences SGHTA (CDR1) and FQGNSA (CDR2) are obtained from the germline V gene. Measured from the cysteine to the phenylalanine, the CDR3 is 15 residues long. Just CDR3 DNA is preserved here, 45 bases in frame from base 1. Trimming removed 5 bases from V and 7 bases from J, leaving 21 bases between the germline ends. A patient counted as having stable Graves' hyperthyroidism if no progression to ophthalmopathy occurred over 18 months of follow-up. Hyperthyroidism patients were newly diagnosed, with disease duration under 2 months, and aged 18 to 65 years. Exclusion was applied to patients with uncontrolled infections, other autoimmune diseases, pregnancy or lactation. Diagnoses were based on clinical symptoms, serum thyroxine and TRAb, thyroid ultrasound and orbital computed tomography. Trizol reagent was used to extract total RNA, and RNA quality was then checked on an Agilent 2100 Bioanalyzer.

The TCR was taken from a woman in her late teens or twenties with Graves' hyperthyroidism. Donor details come from another sample of the same person, matched by shared clones. Specimen: peripheral blood or thyroid tissue (not recorded which). The rearranged chain carries TRBV7-2 and TRBJ2-7; TRBD2 is a possible D gene, resting on 6 matching bases. The nucleotide sequence reads as follows: TGTGCCAGCAGCGTAGGTGCTAGCGAGCCGAAGGAGCAGTACTTC. Translated, it reads CASSVGASEPKEQYF.